This passage covers 14 T cell receptor beta chains from one sample sequenced in a study of patients and donors after allogeneic stem cell transplantation. TCRdb re-analysed the RT-PCR reads in MiXCR, keeping a single row per CDR3 protein. The sample holds around 31,000 distinct CDR3 sequences, under 7.5% seen once. The sequencing input was blood, either unsorted or a sorted T cell fraction (not recorded which). The receptor set was obtained from a human donor who was either an allogeneic HSCT recipient or a stem cell or donor lymphocyte infusion donor (not recorded which). It is not recorded whose cells these are; they may come from a transplant donor.

This clonotype was detected ten times or more. The chain couples TRBV10-3 to TRBJ2-7, with D tentatively TRBD2 (5 bases). The CDR3 covers 12 residues. Germline CDR1 is ENHRY and CDR2 is SYGVKD. V was pared by 6 bases and J by 4 bases, with 10 bases between. The CDR3: CAISTRGYEQYF. The CDR3 DNA is TGTGCCATCAGCACCCGGGGTTACGAGCAGTACTTC.

This clonotype has a count of ten or more. The chain uses TRBV6-6 and TRBJ2-4, with TRBD1 identical over 7 bases. This CDR3 is built from 16 residues. CDR1 is MNHNY, CDR2 SVGAGI, per germline (reference sequence). V shed 6 bases and J 7 bases; nucleotides not matched to a gene: 15. Written as DNA, the CDR3 is TGTGCCAGCAGGGAGACAGGGTCTTTTAGGGGGAACATTCAGTACTTC. Translation gives CASRETGSFRGNIQYF.

In this sample, this clonotype turned up many times. The V gene is TRBV27, the J gene TRBJ2-3, with D perhaps matching TRBD2 (6 bases). The germline V gene encodes CDR1 MNHEY and CDR2 SMNVEV (reference sequence). CDR3 size: 18 residues. V was trimmed by 0 bases and J by 3 bases, leaving 19 bases between them. DNA of the CDR3: TGTGCCAGCAGTTTATCGGTAGCGGACACCGGGATAACAGATACGCAGTATTTT. It codes for CASSLSVADTGITDTQYF.

This clonotype showed up many times. This rearrangement joins TRBV27 to TRBJ1-2, with TRBD1 matching over 8 bases. Germline CDR1 reads MNHEY; CDR2 reads SMNVEV (reference sequence). This CDR3 comprises 13 residues. V lost 3 bases to trimming and J lost 6 bases; unmatched junction nucleotides: 3. CDR3 amino acids: CASSFRGLHGYTF. The CDR3 coding sequence is TGTGCCAGCAGTTTCAGGGGGCTACATGGCTACACCTTC.

In regard to this clonotype: This clone may be a read error of a much larger clone one base away. J is TRBJ1-1 and V is TRBV5-1; perhaps TRBD1 as D (6 bases). The CDR3 is 14 amino acids. The germline V gene encodes CDR1 SGHRS and CDR2 YFSETQ. V was trimmed by 6 bases and J by 9 bases, leaving 21 bases between them. For the CDR3, the DNA is TGCGCCAGCAATCGGGGGGCAGCCACGGGTAAAGCTTTCTTT. It is translated as CASNRGAATGKAFF. The full variable domain, its missing parts supplied by reference TRBV5-1 and TRBJ1-1, is KAGVTQTPRYLIKTRGQQVTLSCSPISGHRSVSWYQQTPGQGLQFLFEYFSETQRNKGNFPGRFSGRQFSNSRSEMNVSTLELGDSALYLCASNRGAATGKAFFGQGTRLTVV.

This clonotype was observed a few times. The rearrangement links TRBV5-5 to TRBJ2-5; the D gene is possibly TRBD2 (5 bases). Between the trimmed V and J ends, which lost 4 bases and 10 bases, there was a span of 17 bases. Germline V gene data show CDR1 as SGHKS and CDR2 as YYEKEE (reference sequence). The CDR3 is 13 residues long. CDR3 sequence: CASSTGPPGSQYF. The CDR3 nucleotides are TGTGCCAGCAGCACCGGGCCTCCGGGGAGCCAGTACTTC.

This clonotype occurred many times. Given a much more abundant clone one base away, this may be a read error. The rearrangement links TRBV18 to TRBJ1-5, with D maybe TRBD1 (5 bases). CDR3 length equals 14 residues. Germline CDR1 and CDR2: KGHSH and LQKENI. The CDR3 coding sequence is TGTCCCAGCTCACCATTCAGGGTTGATCAGCCCCAGCATTTT. Translating gives CPSSPFRVDQPQHF.

This clonotype was observed a few times. The J gene is TRBJ2-2, the V gene TRBV28; maybe TRBD2 (6 bases). The germline V and J ends were trimmed by 7 bases and 8 bases, with 23 bases remaining between them. The CDR3 is 16 residues long. Germline loops: CDR1 MDHEN, CDR2 SYDVKM. The CDR3, as DNA: TGTGCCAGCACGGACTACTCACCGAGGGTAACGGGGGAGCTGTTTTTT. Amino acids: CASTDYSPRVTGELFF.

This clonotype was recorded many times. The rearrangement uses TRBV12-3 or TRBV12-4 and TRBJ2-3; either TRBD1 or TRBD2 may supply D (5 bases each). The CDR3 consists of 17 residues. Trimming took 4 bases from V and 4 from J, leaving 21 bases between them. The CDR3 DNA follows: TGTGCCAGCAGTTCCCCCTCTGGACGTGGGGGTGCAGATACGCAGTATTTT. It is translated as CASSSPSGRGGADTQYF.

This clonotype was picked up many times. The chain links TRBV15 to TRBJ2-1, with D hard to call. CDR1 is LNHNV and CDR2 is YYDKDF in the germline V gene (reference sequence). Between the trimmed V and J ends, which lost 0 bases and 6 bases, there was a span of 9 bases. The CDR3 is 14 residues long. DNA for the CDR3: TGTGCCACCAGCAGAGATCTCGGCACCAATGAGCAGTTCTTC. This encodes CATSRDLGTNEQFF.

This clonotype occurred a few times. This chain links TRBV12-3 or TRBV12-4 with TRBJ2-5; 8 nucleotides align to TRBD1. This CDR3 has 13 residues. With V trimmed by 7 bases and J by 9 bases, 10 bases remained unmatched. The CDR3 sequence: CASNTDRAGAQYF. The CDR3 DNA reads TGTGCCAGCAACACGGACAGGGCTGGGGCCCAGTACTTC.

There are many counts of this clonotype. This chain uses TRBV6-2 or TRBV6-3 with TRBJ2-2; a weak D match, TRBD2 (6 bases). V was shortened by 4 bases and J by 3 bases, with 9 bases between the two germline ends. Germline V gives CDR1 MNHEY, CDR2 SVGEGT. The CDR3 covers 14 residues. The CDR3 sequence: CASSSASDTGELFF. The CDR3 DNA sequence: TGTGCCAGCAGTTCCGCTAGCGACACCGGGGAGCTGTTTTTT.

This clonotype was observed at least ten times. The chain recombines TRBV12-5 with TRBJ2-5; D gene ambiguous. The germline V gene encodes CDR1 LGHNT and CDR2 FRNRAP. The CDR3 is 13 amino acids. Deletions cut 5 bases from V and 4 bases from J, with 11 bases between. As DNA, the CDR3 is TGTGCTAGTGGTCCCTCGGGTGTAGAGACCCAGTACTTC. Translation: CASGPSGVETQYF.

This clonotype was observed many times. CDR3 residues: CASSADRGWSGYTF. The CDR3 region has the DNA TGTGCCAGCAGCGCCGACAGGGGTTGGAGCGGCTACACCTTC. The chain uses TRBV6-1 and TRBJ1-2; the match to TRBD1 covers 8 bases. CDR1 and CDR2 from the germline V gene are MNHNS and SASEGT. The J segment lost 8 bases and the V segment lost 6 bases, leaving 11 bases of the junction unmatched. There are 14 residues in the CDR3.